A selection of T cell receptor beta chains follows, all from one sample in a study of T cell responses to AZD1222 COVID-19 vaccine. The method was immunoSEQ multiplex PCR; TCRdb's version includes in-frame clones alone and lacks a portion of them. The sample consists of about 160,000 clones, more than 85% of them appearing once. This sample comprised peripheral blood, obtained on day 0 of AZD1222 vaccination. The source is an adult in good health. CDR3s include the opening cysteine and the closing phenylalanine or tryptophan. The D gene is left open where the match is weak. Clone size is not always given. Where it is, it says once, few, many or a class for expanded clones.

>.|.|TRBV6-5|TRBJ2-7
CASSYQRSDYEQYF
TGTGCCAGCAGTTACCAACGGAGCGACTACGAGCAGTACTTC
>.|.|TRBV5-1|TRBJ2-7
CASSLTPSTNSYEQYF
TGCGCCAGCAGCTTAACTCCTTCGACAAATTCCTACGAGCAGTACTTC
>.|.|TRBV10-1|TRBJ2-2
CASSESRGETGELFF
TGCGCCAGCAGTGAGTCGAGAGGAGAGACCGGGGAGCTGTTTTTT
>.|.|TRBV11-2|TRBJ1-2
CASSLGGWGYGYTF
TGTGCCAGCAGCTTAGGGGGGTGGGGCTATGGCTACACCTTC
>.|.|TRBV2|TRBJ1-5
CASSERARGTQPQHF
TGTGCCAGCAGTGAAAGGGCCCGGGGGACTCAGCCCCAGCATTTT
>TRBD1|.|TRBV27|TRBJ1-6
CASSGTAYNSPLHF
TGTGCCAGCAGCGGGACAGCCTATAATTCACCCCTCCACTTT
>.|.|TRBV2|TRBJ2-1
CASSLRGDEQFF
TGTGCCAGCAGTCTAAGGGGCGATGAGCAGTTCTTC
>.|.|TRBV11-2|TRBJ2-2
CASSLEGRYTGELFF
TGTGCCAGCAGCTTAGAGGGGCGCTACACCGGGGAGCTGTTTTTT
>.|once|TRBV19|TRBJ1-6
CASSITGQYNSPLHF
TGTGCCAGTAGTATAACCGGGCAGTATAATTCACCCCTCCACTTT
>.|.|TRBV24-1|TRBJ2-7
CATPPWRSYEQYF
TGTGCCACCCCCCCATGGAGGTCCTACGAGCAGTACTTC
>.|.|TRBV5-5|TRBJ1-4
CASSLSRATNEKLFF
TGTGCCAGCAGCTTGTCCCGTGCAACTAATGAAAAACTGTTTTTT
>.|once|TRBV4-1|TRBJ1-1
CASSQDLSLNTEAFF
TGCGCCAGCAGCCAAGATTTGTCCTTGAACACTGAAGCTTTCTTT
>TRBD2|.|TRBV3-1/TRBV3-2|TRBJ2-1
CASTLGLAAYNEQFF
TGTGCCAGCACCTTAGGACTAGCGGCCTACAATGAGCAGTTCTTC
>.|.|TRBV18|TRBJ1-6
CASSLVLYNSPLHF
TGTGCCAGCTCACTGGTACTATATAATTCACCCCTCCACTTT
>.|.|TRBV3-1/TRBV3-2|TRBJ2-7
CASSQAKSEQYF
TGTGCCAGCAGCCAAGCAAAAAGCGAGCAGTACTTC
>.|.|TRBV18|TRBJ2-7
CASSPTGLEQYF
TGTGCCAGCTCACCCACGGGGCTCGAGCAGTACTTC
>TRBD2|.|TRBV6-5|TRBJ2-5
CASGELAGYQETQYF
TGTGCCAGCGGGGAGCTAGCGGGGTACCAAGAGACCCAGTACTTC
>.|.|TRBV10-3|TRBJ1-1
CAIGQTLNTEAFF
TGTGCCATCGGTCAAACTTTGAACACTGAAGCTTTCTTT
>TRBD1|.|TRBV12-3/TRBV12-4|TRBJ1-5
CASSQGGQPQHF
TGTGCCAGCAGCCAGGGGGGCCAGCCCCAGCATTTT
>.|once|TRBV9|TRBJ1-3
CASSVGGNSGNTIYF
TGTGCCAGCAGCGTAGGAGGGAACTCTGGAAACACCATATATTTT